The subject of this entry is one T cell receptor (beta chain). The CDR3 runs to 17 residues. Germline CDR1 and CDR2: SGHTA and FQGNSA. The V segment lost 5 bases and the J segment 7 bases; nucleotides outside the gene matches: 11. In the original analysis: Amplification of reference gene primers was used by the study to estimate nucleated cell counts. Measured with immunoSEQ multiplex PCR; TCRdb has only the in-frame clones, and not every one. V, J and clone size are taken as reported in that table, and D and trimming were inferred from the DNA itself. The sample includes about 220,000 clones, around 83% of them seen just once. The data belong to a study of blood T cell repertoires in COVID-19. Study at large: The analysed material was cDNA or gDNA that came from T cells, B-cell-depleted T cells, or PBMCs.

V and J are TRBV7-2 and TRBJ2-2; 12 bases fit TRBD2. Sequences were obtained from peripheral blood. The clonotype was recovered from a man aged 50 to 59 who had recovered from COVID-19. The CDR3 is CASSPPGLAGGVGELFF. CDR3 bases: TGTGCCAGCAGCCCCCCGGGACTAGCGGGTGGCGTCGGGGAGCTGTTTTTT. The full variable domain, completed using reference TRBV7-2 and TRBJ2-2, is GAGVSQSPSNKVTEKGKDVELRCDPISGHTALYWYRQSLGQGLEFLIYFQGNSAPDKSGLPSDRFSAERTGGSVSTLTIQRTQQEDSAVYLCASSPPGLAGGVGELFFGEGSRLTVL.